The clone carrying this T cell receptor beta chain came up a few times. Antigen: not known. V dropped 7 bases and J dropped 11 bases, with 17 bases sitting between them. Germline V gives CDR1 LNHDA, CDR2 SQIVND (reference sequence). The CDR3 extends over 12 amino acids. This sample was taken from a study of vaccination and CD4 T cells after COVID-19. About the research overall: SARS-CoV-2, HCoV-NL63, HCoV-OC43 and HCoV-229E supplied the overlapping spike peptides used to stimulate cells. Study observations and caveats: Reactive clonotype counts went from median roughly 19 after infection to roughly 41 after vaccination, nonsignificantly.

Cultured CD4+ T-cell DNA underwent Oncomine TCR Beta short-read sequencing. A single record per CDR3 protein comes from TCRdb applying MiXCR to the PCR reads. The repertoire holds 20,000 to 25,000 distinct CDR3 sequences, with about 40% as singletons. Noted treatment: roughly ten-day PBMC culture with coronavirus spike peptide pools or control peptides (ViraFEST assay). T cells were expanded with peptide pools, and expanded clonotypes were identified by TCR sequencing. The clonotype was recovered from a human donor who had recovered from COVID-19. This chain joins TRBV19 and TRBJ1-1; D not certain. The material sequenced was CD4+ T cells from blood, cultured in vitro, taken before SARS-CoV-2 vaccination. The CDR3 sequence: CASMARAAEAFF. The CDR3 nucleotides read TGTGCCAGTATGGCTCGGGCGGCCGAGGCTTTCTTT.